The entry that follows covers one T cell receptor beta chain sequence. The target antigen is unknown. TCRdb called the reads again in MiXCR, with one record for every CDR3 protein. This table holds 650,000 to 850,000 distinct CDR3 sequences, 25% to 35% found once. The data originate from a study of T cell repertoires in cytomegalovirus infection. The CDR3 runs 13 residues. CDR1 is MNHEY and CDR2 is SMNVEV in the germline V gene (reference sequence). The V end was cut by 5 bases, the J end by 10 bases, with 15 bases between. Broader study findings: The ex vivo response was dominated by HLA-C-restricted CMV-specific TCR beta clonotypes.

The gene calls are TRBV27 and TRBJ1-5; a possible D gene is TRBD1 (6 bases). The sequences come from cultured CD8+ T cells from PBMCs, collected from culture after CMV antigen stimulation. This clonotype was sampled from a human donor in good health (CMV status not recorded). Some clones in this sample may be carry-over from other donors' samples. This CDR3 is CASSPTGVSPQHF. Written as DNA, the CDR3 is TGTGCCAGCAGTCCGACAGGTGTCTCACCCCAGCATTTT.